This note documents a single TCR beta chain sequence. Its matching antigen is unknown. In the source study's methods: ImmunoSEQ output held junction-only sequences without quality scores, so filtering differed. Profiling relied on immunoSEQ multiplex PCR, and the TCRdb table lists in-frame clones only, not all of them. The V and J calls and clone size are taken from that table; D and trimming were inferred from the DNA. The data hold approximately 2.5 million clones, with approximately 90% observed a single time. V dropped 4 bases and J dropped 7 bases, with 13 bases sitting between them. This CDR3 is built from 13 residues. CDR1 is MNHNY and CDR2 is SVGAGI in the germline V gene (reference sequence). This record belongs to a study of shared clonotypes between healthy human individuals. Notes on the study in general: Only a few donors were included, so the genetic and exposure-history diversity represented was limited. Clonotypes not shared had lower generation probabilities than those common to all four donors.

Free of recent acute infections or vaccinations, the donors were healthy HIV-negative adults. This TCR was sampled from a man aged 18 to 30 in good health. The gene calls are TRBV6-6 and TRBJ1-1, with a possible D match to TRBD1 (5 bases). The specimen sequenced was naive CD4+ T cells sorted from blood. As for subset: CD45RA+ positively selected. The CDR3 nucleotides read TGTGCCAGCAGTTCCCTGGGGACTGTTGAAGCTTTCTTT. Protein product: CASSSLGTVEAFF.